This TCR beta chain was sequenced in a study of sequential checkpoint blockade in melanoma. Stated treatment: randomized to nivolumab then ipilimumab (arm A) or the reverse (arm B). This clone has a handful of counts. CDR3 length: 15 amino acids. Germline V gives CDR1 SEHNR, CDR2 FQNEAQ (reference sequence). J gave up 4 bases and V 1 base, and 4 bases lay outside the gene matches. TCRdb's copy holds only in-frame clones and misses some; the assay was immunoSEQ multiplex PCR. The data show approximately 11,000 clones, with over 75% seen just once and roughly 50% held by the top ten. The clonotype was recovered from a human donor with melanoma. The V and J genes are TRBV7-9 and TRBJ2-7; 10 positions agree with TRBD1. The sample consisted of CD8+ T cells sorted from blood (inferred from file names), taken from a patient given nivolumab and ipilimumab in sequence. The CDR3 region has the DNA TGTGCCAGCAGCTTAGGGACAGGGGGTTTATACGAGCAGTACTTC. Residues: CASSLGTGGLYEQYF.